Each of the 8 T cell receptor beta chains below was sequenced from the same sample in a study of blood T cell repertoires in COVID-19. Profiling relied on immunoSEQ multiplex PCR, and the TCRdb table lists in-frame clones only, not all of them. The sample has 150,000 to 200,000 clones; roughly 90% are singletons. The sample comprised peripheral blood. These TCRs come from a man aged 60 to 69 with active or convalescent COVID-19.

J is TRBJ2-7 and V is TRBV11-2; D may be TRBD1 (6 bases). Germline CDR1 reads SGHAT; CDR2 reads FQNNGV. CDR3 length: 13 amino acids. The V gene lost 5 bases and the J gene lost 6 bases, with 14 bases spanning the gap. CDR3 loop: CASSTDRSSEQYF. In nucleotides, the CDR3 is TGTGCCAGCAGCACGGACAGATCTTCCGAGCAGTACTTC.

V is TRBV6-2 or TRBV6-3 and J is TRBJ2-7; 9 nucleotides agree with TRBD2. Losses at the gene ends were 4 bases for V and 4 bases for J; bases not matched to a gene: 5. The CDR3 is 14 amino acids. CDR1 and CDR2 from the germline V gene are MNHEY and SVGEGT. In DNA, the CDR3 is TGTGCCAGCAGTTCGCTAGCGGGATTGTACGAGCAGTACTTC. Its translation is CASSSLAGLYEQYF.

The table lists this clone with a count of one. V is TRBV5-8 and J is TRBJ2-3; 7 nucleotides align to TRBD2. Looked up from germline, CDR1 is SGHTS and CDR2 is YDEGEE. CDR3 length: 17 residues. Unmatched junction bases numbered 8, after V lost 0 bases and J lost 1 base. The CDR3 sequence is CASSLVAGVVGTDTQYF. The CDR3 DNA reads TGTGCCAGCAGCTTGGTTGCGGGGGTTGTCGGCACAGATACGCAGTATTTT.

CDR3 loop: CASSLSGQGGSPLHF. CDR3 DNA: TGCGCCAGCAGCTTATCAGGACAGGGCGGATCACCCCTCCACTTT. This sequence joins TRBV5-1 and TRBJ1-6, with 8 bases identical to TRBD1. Trimming removed 2 bases from V and 10 bases from J; junction bases left unmatched: 8. The germline gives CDR1 SGHRS, CDR2 YFSETQ. The CDR3 covers 15 residues.

The chain recombines TRBV11-2 with TRBJ2-5, with D possibly matching TRBD2 (5 bases). The germline CDR1 and CDR2 sequences are SGHAT and FQNNGV. The CDR3 loop spans 17 amino acids. The V end lost 2 bases, the J end lost 1 base, and 17 bases lay between the germline ends. CDR3 protein: CASSLIAPGIIQETQYF. In DNA, the CDR3 is TGTGCCAGCAGCTTAATAGCGCCGGGGATCATCCAAGAGACCCAGTACTTC.

J is TRBJ2-7 and V is TRBV2, with a tentative D call TRBD1 (5 bases). The CDR3 spans 13 residues. Trimming removed 6 bases from V and 2 bases from J, with 11 bases in between. The V gene's germline CDR1 is SNHLY and CDR2 FYNNEI. The CDR3 reads CASRHDSTYEQYF. The CDR3 nucleotides read TGTGCCAGCAGGCACGACAGCACCTACGAGCAGTACTTC.

CDR3 sequence reads: CASSPGQTEAFF. The DNA of the CDR3 is TGTGCCAGCAGCCCCGGACAGACTGAAGCTTTCTTT. The chain links TRBV6-6 to TRBJ1-1; perhaps TRBD1 as D (6 bases). The CDR3 runs to 12 residues. The V gene's germline CDR1 is MNHNY and CDR2 SVGAGI (reference sequence). V dropped 6 bases and J dropped 5 bases, with 10 bases sitting between them.

The V gene is TRBV9, the J gene TRBJ2-1; D unclear. Trimming shortened V by 3 bases and J by 6 bases, and 7 bases separated the two germline ends. The CDR3 loop spans 12 amino acids. Germline V gene data show CDR1 as SGDLS and CDR2 as YYNGEE. The chain's CDR3 is CASSARSNEQFF. DNA for the CDR3: TGTGCCAGCAGCGCTCGGTCCAATGAGCAGTTCTTC.